These T cell receptor beta chains were read from a single sample in a study of blood T cells in healthy people across ages. One entry per CDR3 protein, called by TCRdb with MiXCR from the 5' RACE reads. The data hold about a million distinct CDR3 sequences, with roughly 47% observed a single time. The specimen was blood. The receptors come from a woman aged 55-75 years in good health. CDR3s include the opening cysteine and the closing phenylalanine or tryptophan. The D gene is left open where the match is weak. Size values are once, few and many counts, or a class for expanded clones, and some rows have none.

D: NA
J: TRBJ2-7
V: TRBV3-1
size: NA
CDR3: CASSPPLWARRGYEQYF
DNA: TGTGCCAGCAGCCCCCCCCTTTGGGCTCGCAGGGGTTACGAGCAGTACTTC

D: TRBD2
J: TRBJ2-7
V: TRBV7-2
size: few
CDR3: CASSPRTSGIIEQYF
DNA: TGTGCCAGCAGCCCTCGGACTAGCGGGATTATCGAGCAGTACTTC

D: NA
J: TRBJ1-6
V: TRBV28
size: NA
CDR3: CASRDRTTGNSPLHF
DNA: TGTGCCAGCAGGGATCGGACAACAGGCAATTCACCCCTCCACTTT

D: NA
J: TRBJ1-5
V: TRBV6-2/TRBV6-3
size: NA
CDR3: CASSYSFVGPQHF
DNA: TGTGCCAGCAGTTACTCCTTTGTGGGGCCCCAGCATTTT

D: TRBD2
J: TRBJ2-1
V: TRBV12-3/TRBV12-4
size: NA
CDR3: CASSTLAGDPSNEQFF
DNA: TGTGCCAGCAGTACTTTAGCGGGAGACCCTTCCAATGAGCAGTTCTTC

D: TRBD2
J: TRBJ2-7
V: TRBV27
size: NA
CDR3: CASSLLGGPNEQYF
DNA: TGTGCCAGCAGTTTATTGGGAGGGCCTAACGAGCAGTACTTC

D: NA
J: TRBJ2-5
V: TRBV28
size: NA
CDR3: CAISLPSTTGTTQYF
DNA: TGTGCCATTTCCTTACCGTCGACGACCGGGACGACCCAGTACTTC

D: NA
J: TRBJ2-1
V: TRBV5-1
size: NA
CDR3: CAGGTGQGEQFF
DNA: TGCGCCGGGGGGACGGGTCAAGGTGAGCAGTTCTTC

D: NA
J: TRBJ1-2
V: TRBV6-2/TRBV6-3
size: few
CDR3: CASSYSDTHGYTF
DNA: TGTGCCAGCAGTTACTCGGACACCCATGGCTACACCTTC

D: TRBD2
J: TRBJ2-5
V: TRBV18
size: few
CDR3: CASSQRTSGRAAETQYF
DNA: TGTGCCAGCTCACAACGGACTAGCGGGAGGGCCGCAGAGACCCAGTACTTC

D: NA
J: TRBJ2-3
V: TRBV20-1
size: NA
CDR3: CSAIRGGPDTQYF
DNA: TGCAGTGCTATCCGAGGGGGACCAGATACGCAGTATTTT

D: NA
J: TRBJ1-2
V: TRBV2
size: few
CDR3: CASKLGQGRYTF
DNA: TGTGCCAGCAAACTAGGGCAGGGCCGCTACACCTTC

D: NA
J: TRBJ2-1
V: TRBV20-1
size: NA
CDR3: CSATYPSGTQYNEQFF
DNA: TGCAGTGCTACCTACCCGTCCGGGACCCAGTACAATGAGCAGTTCTTC

D: TRBD2
J: TRBJ2-7
V: TRBV20-1
size: once
CDR3: CSARGGRARAAYEQYF
DNA: TGCAGTGCTAGAGGCGGGAGGGCCCGTGCTGCGTACGAGCAGTACTTC

D: NA
J: TRBJ2-5
V: TRBV4-1
size: NA
CDR3: CASSQEEVRGVIWETQYF
DNA: TGCGCCAGCAGCCAAGAGGAAGTTCGCGGGGTGATTTGGGAGACCCAGTACTTC

D: TRBD2
J: TRBJ2-5
V: TRBV20-1
size: NA
CDR3: CSATEGPGLAFFETQYF
DNA: TGCAGTGCCACGGAGGGACCGGGACTAGCGTTCTTTGAGACCCAGTACTTC

D: TRBD1
J: TRBJ2-7
V: TRBV9
size: NA
CDR3: CASSVAPGQAYEQYF
DNA: TGTGCCAGCAGCGTAGCGCCGGGACAGGCCTACGAGCAGTACTTC

D: NA
J: TRBJ1-2
V: TRBV20-1
size: NA
CDR3: CSATSVYGYTF
DNA: TGCAGTGCTACAAGTGTCTATGGCTACACCTTC

D: NA
J: TRBJ2-1
V: TRBV12-3/TRBV12-4
size: many
CDR3: CASSLGSNEQFF
DNA: TGTGCCAGCAGTTTAGGGAGCAATGAGCAGTTCTTC

D: NA
J: TRBJ2-3
V: TRBV2
size: NA
CDR3: CASSQLENTQYF
DNA: TGTGCCAGCAGTCAACTCGAAAATACGCAGTATTTT

D: NA
J: TRBJ2-7
V: TRBV10-2
size: NA
CDR3: CASSDRAPTYEQYF
DNA: TGCGCCAGCAGTGATCGGGCGCCTACCTACGAGCAGTACTTC

D: TRBD2
J: TRBJ2-1
V: TRBV29-1
size: few
CDR3: CSVDGGRFYNEQFF
DNA: TGCAGCGTTGATGGCGGGAGATTCTACAATGAGCAGTTCTTC

D: NA
J: TRBJ2-3
V: TRBV7-6
size: few
CDR3: CASSLARLAALRDTQYF
DNA: TGTGCCAGCAGCTTAGCGCGGCTAGCAGCTCTAAGGGATACGCAGTATTTT

D: TRBD1
J: TRBJ2-7
V: TRBV13
size: NA
CDR3: CASGTGQGVHEQYF
DNA: TGTGCCAGCGGCACGGGACAGGGAGTCCACGAGCAGTACTTC

D: TRBD2
J: TRBJ2-5
V: TRBV2
size: NA
CDR3: CASRKLAGPQETQYF
DNA: TGTGCCAGCAGGAAACTAGCGGGGCCCCAAGAGACCCAGTACTTC

D: TRBD2
J: TRBJ2-5
V: TRBV6-2/TRBV6-3
size: NA
CDR3: CASMTSGKEKTQYF
DNA: TGTGCCAGCATGACTAGCGGGAAGGAAAAGACCCAGTACTTC

D: NA
J: TRBJ2-7
V: TRBV20-1
size: NA
CDR3: CSARDPAGSIGYEQYF
DNA: TGCAGTGCTAGAGATCCCGCGGGGAGTATAGGGTACGAGCAGTACTTC

D: NA
J: TRBJ1-1
V: TRBV30
size: once
CDR3: CAWRFQNTEAFF
DNA: TGTGCCTGGAGATTCCAGAACACGGAAGCTTTCTTT

D: TRBD2
J: TRBJ2-1
V: TRBV5-6
size: NA
CDR3: CASSYLSGGNEQFF
DNA: TGTGCCAGCAGCTATCTAAGCGGGGGGAATGAGCAGTTCTTC

D: TRBD2
J: TRBJ2-1
V: TRBV7-9
size: NA
CDR3: CASSLASGSVNEQFF
DNA: TGTGCCAGCAGCTTAGCTAGCGGGAGTGTCAATGAGCAGTTCTTC

D: TRBD1
J: TRBJ1-1
V: TRBV29-1
size: NA
CDR3: CSVRTGGENTEAFF
DNA: TGCAGCGTACGGACAGGGGGAGAGAACACTGAAGCTTTCTTT

D: NA
J: TRBJ2-7
V: TRBV9
size: few
CDR3: CASSVGQGSNYEQYF
DNA: TGTGCCAGCAGCGTAGGGCAGGGGTCAAACTACGAGCAGTACTTC

D: NA
J: TRBJ2-1
V: TRBV7-3
size: few
CDR3: CASSQIWGNEQFF
DNA: TGTGCCAGCAGCCAAATTTGGGGTAATGAGCAGTTCTTC

D: NA
J: TRBJ1-1
V: TRBV28
size: NA
CDR3: CASAQGKNTEAFF
DNA: TGTGCCAGCGCGCAGGGAAAAAACACTGAAGCTTTCTTT

D: TRBD2
J: TRBJ2-3
V: TRBV20-1
size: NA
CDR3: CSAFPGLAVNTDTQYF
DNA: TGCAGTGCTTTTCCGGGACTAGCGGTGAACACAGATACGCAGTATTTT

D: NA
J: TRBJ2-6
V: TRBV7-9
size: NA
CDR3: CTSSRVTGANVLTF
DNA: TGTACCAGCAGCCGAGTTACTGGGGCCAACGTCCTGACTTTC

D: TRBD1
J: TRBJ2-7
V: TRBV29-1
size: NA
CDR3: CSVEDGTGVSYEQYF
DNA: TGCAGCGTTGAAGACGGGACAGGGGTATCCTACGAGCAGTACTTC

D: NA
J: TRBJ2-3
V: TRBV3-1
size: NA
CDR3: CASSHPRRAQYF
DNA: TGTGCCAGCAGTCACCCTAGGCGGGCGCAGTATTTT

D: TRBD2
J: TRBJ2-7
V: TRBV20-1
size: NA
CDR3: CSAMGLAKTYEQYF
DNA: TGCAGTGCTATGGGACTAGCTAAAACCTACGAGCAGTACTTC

D: TRBD1
J: TRBJ1-2
V: TRBV5-5
size: NA
CDR3: CASSSHRGRLDYGYTF
DNA: TGTGCCAGCAGCTCGCACAGGGGGCGCCTAGACTATGGCTACACCTTC

D: TRBD2
J: TRBJ2-3
V: TRBV12-3/TRBV12-4
size: few
CDR3: CASRAQREPSDTQYF
DNA: TGTGCCAGCAGAGCCCAGCGGGAGCCTTCAGATACGCAGTATTTT

D: NA
J: TRBJ2-5
V: TRBV20-1
size: few
CDR3: CSASFRRQETQYF
DNA: TGCAGTGCTAGTTTCCGGCGCCAAGAGACCCAGTACTTC

D: NA
J: TRBJ1-2
V: TRBV7-6
size: NA
CDR3: CASSPSLGVNYGYTF
DNA: TGTGCCAGCAGCCCCAGCCTCGGGGTTAACTATGGCTACACCTTC

D: TRBD2
J: TRBJ2-1
V: TRBV3-1
size: NA
CDR3: CASSQSLAGGIIYNEQFF
DNA: TGTGCCAGCAGCCAATCCCTGGCGGGAGGGATAATATACAATGAGCAGTTCTTC

D: TRBD1
J: TRBJ2-7
V: TRBV6-6
size: NA
CDR3: CASSYSGTESYEQYF
DNA: TGTGCCAGCAGTTACTCAGGGACAGAATCCTACGAGCAGTACTTC

D: NA
J: TRBJ2-1
V: TRBV7-2
size: NA
CDR3: CASSLAGAGHNEQFF
DNA: TGTGCCAGCAGCTTGGCAGGGGCGGGGCACAATGAGCAGTTCTTC

D: NA
J: TRBJ2-1
V: TRBV29-1
size: NA
CDR3: CSTSSVYNEQFF
DNA: TGCAGTACTTCTAGCGTATACAATGAGCAGTTCTTC

D: TRBD1
J: TRBJ2-4
V: TRBV2
size: NA
CDR3: CASSLIWTGGVDIQYF
DNA: TGTGCCAGCAGTCTTATCTGGACAGGGGGCGTGGACATTCAGTACTTC

D: TRBD2
J: TRBJ2-7
V: TRBV18
size: NA
CDR3: CASSPRAGEYEQYF
DNA: TGTGCCAGCTCACCCCGGGCGGGAGAGTACGAGCAGTACTTC

D: NA
J: TRBJ2-5
V: TRBV29-1
size: NA
CDR3: CSVKKGEFETQYF
DNA: TGCAGCGTCAAAAAAGGGGAGTTTGAGACCCAGTACTTC

D: NA
J: TRBJ1-5
V: TRBV27
size: NA
CDR3: CASSPFKGSPQPQHF
DNA: TGTGCCAGCAGTCCCTTTAAGGGCAGTCCACAGCCCCAGCATTTT

D: NA
J: TRBJ2-1
V: TRBV6-5
size: NA
CDR3: CASSDRNNEQFF
DNA: TGTGCCAGCAGCGACCGGAACAATGAGCAGTTCTTC

D: TRBD1
J: TRBJ2-7
V: TRBV20-1
size: few
CDR3: CSASRRDRVDEQYF
DNA: TGCAGTGCCAGTCGCCGGGACAGGGTAGACGAGCAGTACTTC

D: TRBD2
J: TRBJ2-1
V: TRBV7-6
size: NA
CDR3: CASSGTTNNEQFF
DNA: TGTGCCAGCAGCGGGACTACCAACAATGAGCAGTTCTTC

D: TRBD1
J: TRBJ2-3
V: TRBV24-1
size: few
CDR3: CATSGIPGQGTTDTQYF
DNA: TGTGCCACCAGTGGGATACCGGGACAGGGGACCACAGATACGCAGTATTTT

D: NA
J: TRBJ2-3
V: TRBV7-3
size: few
CDR3: CASSLVGEDTQYF
DNA: TGTGCCAGCAGCTTAGTGGGGGAAGATACGCAGTATTTT

D: NA
J: TRBJ2-1
V: TRBV30
size: few
CDR3: CALRAGPYNEQFF
DNA: TGTGCCCTGAGGGCGGGACCTTACAATGAGCAGTTCTTC

D: TRBD1
J: TRBJ2-6
V: TRBV7-2
size: NA
CDR3: CASNIPGTGSGANVLTF
DNA: TGTGCCAGCAACATCCCCGGGACAGGGTCTGGGGCCAACGTCCTGACTTTC

D: TRBD1
J: TRBJ1-2
V: TRBV20-1
size: NA
CDR3: CSARHTGTGAYGYTF
DNA: TGCAGTGCTCGACACACCGGGACAGGGGCCTATGGCTACACCTTC

D: NA
J: TRBJ1-6
V: TRBV3-1
size: NA
CDR3: CASRRGSNSPLHF
DNA: TGTGCCAGCAGGCGGGGCTCAAATTCACCCCTCCACTTT